One and the same sample provided the 10 T cell receptor beta chains below, sequenced in a study of CD8 T cells in ankylosing spondylitis. TCRdb recomputed calls from the 5' RACE reads with MiXCR, one row per CDR3 protein. This table holds 450,000 to 550,000 distinct CDR3 sequences, roughly 5.2% found once. Their antigens remain unidentified. General study points: There was a TCR beta motif, made of fewer than 10 highly homologous variants, that appeared characteristic of ankylosing spondylitis blood.

The source material was blood, either unsorted or a sorted T cell fraction (not recorded which). The source is a male donor with ankylosing spondylitis.

This clonotype occurred a few times. The rearrangement joins TRBV20-1 to TRBJ2-1; D uncertain. Germline loops: CDR1 DFQATT, CDR2 SNEGSKA (reference sequence). The CDR3 extends over 11 amino acids. Trimming removed 3 bases from V and 8 bases from J, with 8 bases in between. The CDR3 DNA follows: TGCAGTGCTAGCGGTTGGGATGAGCAGTTCTTC. Amino acid sequence: CSASGWDEQFF.

This clonotype showed up just a few times. The junction departs from germline at one end; a sequencing error may be responsible. The V and J genes are TRBV6-1 and TRBJ1-2; D unresolved. Germline loops: CDR1 MNHNS, CDR2 SASEGT. This CDR3 has 14 residues. The CDR3 DNA reads TGTGCCAGCAGGGAAGCGGGTCCACACTATGGCTACACCTTC. Translated, it gives CASREAGPHYGYTF.

This clonotype was counted a few times. CDR3: CASSHDRQGYEQYF. In DNA form, the CDR3 reads TGTGCCAGCAGCCACGATAGACAGGGGTACGAGCAGTACTTC. V is TRBV4-2 and J is TRBJ2-7; 8 bases line up with TRBD1. V gave up 3 bases and J gave up 4 bases; unmatched junction bases: 5. The germline CDR1 and CDR2 sequences are LGHNA and YNFKEQ. The CDR3 runs 14 residues.

Only a few counts were recorded for this clonotype. This chain links TRBV6-2 or TRBV6-3 with TRBJ2-7; possibly TRBD1 for D (5 bases). Germline V gives CDR1 MNHEY, CDR2 SVGEGT. The V and J ends lost 6 bases and 6 bases respectively, with 12 bases between them. The CDR3 sequence is 12 residues long. CDR3 sequence reads: CASSRLDSEQYF. CDR3 nucleotides: TGTGCCAGCAGCCGACTTGACAGCGAGCAGTACTTC.

Ten or more counts support this clonotype. The gene calls are TRBV6-2 or TRBV6-3 and TRBJ2-2; D not resolved. Germline CDR1 is MNHEY and CDR2 is SVGEGT. This CDR3 contains 12 residues. The germline V and J ends were trimmed by 1 base and 6 bases, with 3 bases remaining between them. CDR3 DNA: TGTGCCAGCAGTTACTGGTCCGGGGAGCTGTTTTTT. Its protein product is CASSYWSGELFF.

The sample holds many counts of this clonotype. The chain couples TRBV5-1 to TRBJ2-7, with 7 bases that match TRBD2. The CDR3 is 15 amino acids. The germline gives CDR1 SGHRS, CDR2 YFSETQ. V trimming: 4 bases; J trimming: 0 bases; junction bases outside the gene matches: 7. CDR3 in amino acids: CASSRQGGNSYEQYF. As DNA, the CDR3 is TGCGCCAGCAGCCGTCAGGGAGGGAACTCCTACGAGCAGTACTTC.

The chain uses TRBV11-1 and TRBJ2-1; 7 nucleotides align to TRBD1. J lost 4 bases, V lost 9 bases, and 15 bases had no gene match. This CDR3 is built from 16 residues. From germline, CDR1 is SGHAT and CDR2 FQDESV (reference sequence). The CDR3 sequence is CASRTGAGRSYNEQFF. DNA for the CDR3: TGTGCCAGTCGTACAGGGGCTGGCCGATCTTACAATGAGCAGTTCTTC.

In its sample, this clonotype was seen many times. The chain has TRBV4-2 and TRBJ2-7; 7 positions agree with TRBD2. CDR3 length: 15 amino acids. The V gene's germline CDR1 is LGHNA and CDR2 YNFKEQ. V lost 4 bases, J lost 1 base, and 7 bases stayed unmatched. The CDR3 DNA is TGTGCCAGCAGCCCGAAGGCGGGGGTTTCCTACGAGCAGTACTTC. Translation: CASSPKAGVSYEQYF.

Comments on this clonotype: Germline and junction disagree at one end, which may indicate a read error. This chain links TRBV5-3 with TRBJ2-6; D gene uncertain. TRBV5-3 is an ORF for which the function is uncertain. The CDR3 is made up of 16 amino acids. The CDR3 spells CASSFGPSSGANVLTF. Here the CDR3 DNA reads TGTGCCAGCAGCTTTGGACCGAGCTCTGGGGCCAACGTCCTGACTTTC.

This clonotype was observed a handful of times. The rearrangement uses TRBV13 and TRBJ2-3, with D maybe TRBD1 (6 bases). Germline V gives CDR1 PRHDT, CDR2 FYEKMQ (reference sequence). Trimming removed 5 bases at V and 0 bases at J, with 18 bases between. This CDR3 has 17 residues. The CDR3: CASSRPPGQGSTDTQYF. The CDR3 nucleotides read TGTGCCAGCAGCCGTCCACCGGGACAAGGTAGCACAGATACGCAGTATTTT.